This entry lists 6 T cell receptor beta chains sequenced from one sample in a study of early T cells in non-severe SARS-CoV-2 infection. TCRdb itself ran the 5' RACE reads through MiXCR, one entry per CDR3 protein. The sample shows some 97,000 distinct CDR3 sequences, 9.5% to 11% of them seen only once. Sequenced here: whole blood, sampled at baseline. The receptors derive from an adult who was a healthcare worker with PCR-confirmed SARS-CoV-2 infection or an uninfected control (not recorded which).

This clonotype has just a few counts. J is TRBJ2-3 and V is TRBV29-1; no clear D. The V end lost 3 bases, the J end lost 2 bases, and 9 bases lay between the germline ends. Germline V gene lookup returns CDR1 SQVTM and CDR2 ANQGSEA. There are 13 residues in the CDR3. Here the CDR3 DNA reads TGCAGCGTTGACAGCTTCCTCACAGATACGCAGTATTTT. Translated: CSVDSFLTDTQYF.

V and J are TRBV6-1 and TRBJ1-1; D gene unclear. From germline, CDR1 is MNHNS and CDR2 SASEGT. The V gene lost 6 bases and the J gene lost 2 bases, with 13 bases spanning the gap. The CDR3 is 14 residues long. The CDR3 nucleotides are TGTGCCAGCAGGGAGGGCGACCCAAACACTGAAGCTTTCTTT. Amino acids: CASREGDPNTEAFF.

This clonotype was detected only a few times. The V and J genes are TRBV2 and TRBJ1-6; D is unclear. V shed 6 bases and J shed 10 bases, with 7 bases lying between them. CDR1 and CDR2 from the germline V gene are SNHLY and FYNNEI. There are 11 residues in the CDR3. CDR3 coding DNA: TGTGCCAGCAGAGTCTCCTCACCCCTCCACTTT. This gives the protein CASRVSSPLHF.

This clonotype was recorded at least ten times. This chain joins TRBV7-8 and TRBJ2-7; 7 nucleotides match TRBD2. J was trimmed by 6 bases and V by 1 base; bases with no gene match: 9. Germline CDR1 is SGHVS and CDR2 is FQNEAQ. The CDR3 totals 15 residues. For the CDR3, the DNA is TGTGCCAGCAGCTTAGATTCGGGAGGCGACTCCGAGCAGTACTTC. Translating it yields CASSLDSGGDSEQYF. The whole variable domain, filled in from reference TRBV7-8 and TRBJ2-7, reads GAGVSQSPRYKVAKRGQDVALRCDPISGHVSLFWYQQALGQGPEFLTYFQNEAQLDKSGLPSDRFFAERPEGSVSTLKIQRTQQEDSAVYLCASSLDSGGDSEQYFGPGTRLTVT.

Comment on this clonotype: One base away lies a much larger clone, so this may be a sequencing read error. The V call is TRBV7-2, the J call TRBJ1-6, with D tentatively TRBD1 (5 bases). Trimming cost V 8 bases and J 6 bases, with 17 bases left between them. The CDR3 has 15 amino acids. CDR1 and CDR2 from the germline V gene are SGHTA and FQGNSA. DNA of the CDR3: TGTGCCAGCGGCTACACTGGGACGGGTAATTCACCCCTCCACTTT. Residues: CASGYTGTGNSPLHF.

This clonotype was detected a few times. This chain links TRBV6-2 or TRBV6-3 with TRBJ1-1; D perhaps matches TRBD1 (5 bases). Trimming cost V 5 bases and J 0 bases, with 10 bases left between them. The germline V gene has CDR1 MNHEY and CDR2 SVGEGT. The CDR3 has 14 residues. CDR3 sequence reads: CASSDPTVNTEAFF. In nucleotides, the CDR3 is TGTGCCAGCAGTGACCCGACAGTGAACACTGAAGCTTTCTTT.